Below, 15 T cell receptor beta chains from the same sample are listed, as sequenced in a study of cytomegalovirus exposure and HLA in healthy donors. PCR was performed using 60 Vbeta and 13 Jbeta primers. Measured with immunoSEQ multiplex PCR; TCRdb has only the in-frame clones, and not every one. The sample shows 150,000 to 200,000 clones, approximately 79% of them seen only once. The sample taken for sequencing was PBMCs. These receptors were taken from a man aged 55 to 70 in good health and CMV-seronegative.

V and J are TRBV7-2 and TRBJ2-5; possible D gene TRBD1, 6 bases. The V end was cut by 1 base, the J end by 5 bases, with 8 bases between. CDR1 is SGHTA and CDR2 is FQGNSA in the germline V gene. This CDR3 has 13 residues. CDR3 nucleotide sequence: TGTGCCAGCAGCTTAGTGGGGGCTGAGACCCAGTACTTC. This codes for CASSLVGAETQYF.

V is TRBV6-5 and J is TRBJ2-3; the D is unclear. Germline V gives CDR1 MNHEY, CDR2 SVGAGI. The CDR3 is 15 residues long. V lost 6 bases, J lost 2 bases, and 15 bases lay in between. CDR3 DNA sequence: TGTGCCAGCAGACGGGTCTATGATACCACAGATACGCAGTATTTT. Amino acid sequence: CASRRVYDTTDTQYF.

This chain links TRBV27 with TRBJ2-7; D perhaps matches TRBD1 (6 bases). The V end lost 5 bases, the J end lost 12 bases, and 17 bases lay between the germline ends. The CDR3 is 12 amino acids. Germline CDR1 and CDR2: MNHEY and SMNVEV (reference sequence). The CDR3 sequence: CASSLSTGPSYF. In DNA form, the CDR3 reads TGTGCCAGCAGTCTTTCGACAGGTCCGTCGTACTTC.

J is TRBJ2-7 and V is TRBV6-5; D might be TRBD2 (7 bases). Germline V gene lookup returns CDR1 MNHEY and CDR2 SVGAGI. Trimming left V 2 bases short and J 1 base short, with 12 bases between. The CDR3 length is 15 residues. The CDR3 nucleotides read TGTGCCAGCAGTTACGGGGGCGGGGGATCCTACGAGCAGTACTTC. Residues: CASSYGGGGSYEQYF.

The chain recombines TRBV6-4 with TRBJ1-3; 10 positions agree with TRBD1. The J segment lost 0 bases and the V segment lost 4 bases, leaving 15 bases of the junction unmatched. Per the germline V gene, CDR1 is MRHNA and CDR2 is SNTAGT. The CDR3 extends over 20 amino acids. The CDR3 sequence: CASSVNKGQGISYSGNTIYF. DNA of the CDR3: TGTGCCAGCAGTGTCAACAAGGGACAGGGGATATCTTACTCTGGAAACACCATATATTTT.

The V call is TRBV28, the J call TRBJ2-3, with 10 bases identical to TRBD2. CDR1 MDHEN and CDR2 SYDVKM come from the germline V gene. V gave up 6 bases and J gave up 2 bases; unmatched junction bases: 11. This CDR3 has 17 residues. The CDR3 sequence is CASSRAGLATSTDTQYF. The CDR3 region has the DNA TGTGCCAGCAGCCGCGCGGGACTAGCGACCTCCACAGATACGCAGTATTTT.

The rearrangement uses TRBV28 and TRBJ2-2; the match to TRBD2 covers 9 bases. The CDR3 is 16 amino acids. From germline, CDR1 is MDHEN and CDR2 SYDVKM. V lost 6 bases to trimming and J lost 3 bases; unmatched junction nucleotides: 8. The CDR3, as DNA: TGTGCCAGCAGGAATAGCGGGAGCCGGGACACCGGGGAGCTGTTTTTT. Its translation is CASRNSGSRDTGELFF.

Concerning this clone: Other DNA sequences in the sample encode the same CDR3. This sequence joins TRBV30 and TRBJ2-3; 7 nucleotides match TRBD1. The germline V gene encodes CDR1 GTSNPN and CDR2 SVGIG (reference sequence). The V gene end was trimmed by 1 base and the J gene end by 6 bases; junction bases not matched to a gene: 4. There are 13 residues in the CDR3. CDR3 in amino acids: CAWSGLGGDTQYF. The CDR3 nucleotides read TGTGCCTGGAGTGGTCTAGGGGGCGATACGCAGTATTTT.

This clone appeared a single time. The CDR3 sequence is CACTEQIRDTIYF. CDR3 coding DNA: TGTGCCTGCACTGAGCAAATTCGAGACACCATATATTTT. The chain employs TRBV30 and TRBJ1-3; the D is unclear. The germline V and J ends were trimmed by 6 bases and 8 bases, with 17 bases remaining between them. CDR3 length: 13 amino acids. The germline V gene encodes CDR1 GTSNPN and CDR2 SVGIG (reference sequence).

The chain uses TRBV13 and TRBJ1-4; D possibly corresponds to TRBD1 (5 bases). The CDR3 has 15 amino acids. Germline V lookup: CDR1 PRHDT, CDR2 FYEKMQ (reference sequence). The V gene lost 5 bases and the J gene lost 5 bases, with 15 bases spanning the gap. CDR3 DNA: TGTGCCAGCAGCCACGTTGGGGCCGGCAATGAAAAACTGTTTTTT. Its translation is CASSHVGAGNEKLFF.

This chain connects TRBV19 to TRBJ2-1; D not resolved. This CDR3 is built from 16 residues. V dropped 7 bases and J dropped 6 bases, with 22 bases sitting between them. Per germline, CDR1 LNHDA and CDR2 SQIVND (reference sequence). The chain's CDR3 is CASTPLVSRNFNEQFF. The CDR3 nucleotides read TGTGCCAGTACCCCTCTCGTAAGTCGAAACTTCAATGAGCAGTTCTTC.

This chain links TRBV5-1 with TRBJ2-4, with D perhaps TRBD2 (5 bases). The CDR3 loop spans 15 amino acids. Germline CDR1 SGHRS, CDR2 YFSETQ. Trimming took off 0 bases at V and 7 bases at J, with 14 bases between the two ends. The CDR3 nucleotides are TGCGCCAGCAGCTTGGGGCCCGCGGGTAGGAACATTCAGTACTTC. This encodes CASSLGPAGRNIQYF.

The CDR3 spells CASTGAYEQYF. In DNA form, the CDR3 reads TGTGCCAGCACAGGGGCCTACGAGCAGTACTTC. J is TRBJ2-7 and V is TRBV2; the D gene is possibly TRBD1 (6 bases). Trimming stripped 7 bases from V and 2 bases from J, with 6 bases between. The CDR3 extends over 11 amino acids. Germline-derived CDR1 and CDR2 are SNHLY and FYNNEI.

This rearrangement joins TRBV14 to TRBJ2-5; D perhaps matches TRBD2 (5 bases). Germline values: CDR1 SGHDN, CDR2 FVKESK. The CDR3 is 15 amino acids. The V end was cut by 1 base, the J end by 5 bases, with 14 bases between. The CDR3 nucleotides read TGTGCCAGCAGCCAAGGGAACGGGTGGGAGGAGACCCAGTACTTC. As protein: CASSQGNGWEETQYF.

This chain's CDR3 is CASRHPQGFGEQYF. The DNA for the CDR3 is TGTGCCAGCAGACACCCACAGGGATTTGGCGAGCAGTACTTC. This rearrangement joins TRBV28 to TRBJ2-7; tentative D call: TRBD1 (6 bases). V gave up 6 bases and J gave up 6 bases, with 18 bases separating them. This CDR3 is built from 14 residues. CDR1 MDHEN and CDR2 SYDVKM come from the germline V gene.